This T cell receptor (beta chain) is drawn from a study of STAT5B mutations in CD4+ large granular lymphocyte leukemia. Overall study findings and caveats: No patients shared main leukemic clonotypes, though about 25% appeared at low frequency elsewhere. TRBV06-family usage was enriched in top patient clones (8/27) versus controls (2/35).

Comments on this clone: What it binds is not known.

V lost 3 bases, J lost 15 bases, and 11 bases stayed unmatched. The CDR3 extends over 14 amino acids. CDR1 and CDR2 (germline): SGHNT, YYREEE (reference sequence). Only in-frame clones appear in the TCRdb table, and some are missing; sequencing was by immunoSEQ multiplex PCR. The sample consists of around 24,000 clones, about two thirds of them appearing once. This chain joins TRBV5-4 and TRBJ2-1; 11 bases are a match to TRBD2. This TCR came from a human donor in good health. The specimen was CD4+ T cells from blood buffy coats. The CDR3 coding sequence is TGTGCCAGCAGCTCCTCCGGGACTAGCGGCGAGGGGTTCTTC. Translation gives CASSSSGTSGEGFF.